Sequencing of this TCR beta chain was carried out in a study of cytomegalovirus exposure and HLA in healthy donors. Findings and limits, study-wide: It was reported that the classifier diagnosed cytomegalovirus status with high specificity and sensitivity in both the original and validation cohorts. An ancestry cluster, one associated with Asian ancestry, reportedly showed fewer N-insertions than the approximately 670-donor mean in a later analysis.

With 6 bases clipped from V and 4 bases from J, the junction kept 10 bases outside the gene matches. Germline CDR1 LNHDA, CDR2 SQIVND (reference sequence). The CDR3 is 17 residues long. For this clone: Its antigen is not known.

13 Jbeta primers and 60 Vbeta primers were used for the PCR. The table came from immunoSEQ multiplex PCR; TCRdb's copy has only in-frame clones and leaves some out. Among some 150,000 clones listed, less than 9.5% were seen once. Sample: PBMCs. V gene TRBV19 combines with J gene TRBJ2-2, with 11 bases fitting TRBD1. This receptor was identified in a male donor in good health and CMV-seronegative. The CDR3 nucleotides are TGTGCCAGTAGCACACGACCCGGGACAGGGGGCACCGGGGAGCTGTTTTTT. Translation: CASSTRPGTGGTGELFF. The whole variable domain, remainder taken from reference TRBV19 and TRBJ2-2, is DGGITQSPKYLFRKEGQNVTLSCEQNLNHDAMYWYRQDPGQGLRLIYYSQIVNDFQKGDIAEGYSVSREKKESFPLTVTSAQKNPTAFYLCASSTRPGTGGTGELFFGEGSRLTVL.